This paragraph covers one T cell receptor (beta chain) sequence. Antigen: not known. The data were taken from a study of beta chain features in type 1 diabetes. General observations from the study: In cDNA sequencing, cells with high TCR expression could be over-represented. Type 1 diabetes patients had TCRB CDR3s that were shorter (moderately but significantly so) in all four CD4+ subsets.

The study reverse transcribed the entire isolated RNA, so it sequenced expressed TCRB transcripts. Sequencing used immunoSEQ multiplex PCR; TCRdb keeps in-frame clones, though not all of them. This table has about 360,000 clones, 10% to 15% appearing once. Sequencing input: naive CD4+ T cells from blood. The source is a woman between 18 and 29 years old with type 1 diabetes.

CDR3 in amino acids: CASSPPKGAGANVLTF. CDR3 nucleotide sequence: TGTGCCAGCAGCCCCCCCAAAGGAGCTGGGGCCAACGTCCTGACTTTC. V is TRBV28 and J is TRBJ2-6; D remains unclear. This CDR3 has 16 residues. V was pared by 6 bases and J by 2 bases, with 14 bases between. CDR1 is MDHEN, CDR2 SYDVKM, per germline.